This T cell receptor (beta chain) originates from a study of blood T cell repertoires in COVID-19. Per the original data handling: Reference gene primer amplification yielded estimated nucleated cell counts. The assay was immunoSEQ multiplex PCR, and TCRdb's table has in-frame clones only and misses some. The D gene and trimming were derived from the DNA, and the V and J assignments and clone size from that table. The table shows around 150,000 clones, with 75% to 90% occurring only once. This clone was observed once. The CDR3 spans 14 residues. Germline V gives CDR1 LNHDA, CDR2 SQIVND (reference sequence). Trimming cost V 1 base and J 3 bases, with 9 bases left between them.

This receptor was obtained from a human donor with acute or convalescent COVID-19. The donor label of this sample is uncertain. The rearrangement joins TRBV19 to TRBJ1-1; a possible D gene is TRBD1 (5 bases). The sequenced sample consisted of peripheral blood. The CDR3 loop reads CASSIGRAYTEAFF. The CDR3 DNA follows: TGTGCCAGTAGTATAGGCAGGGCGTACACTGAAGCTTTCTTT.